This TCR beta chain appears in the sequencing data of a study of CD8 T cells in ankylosing spondylitis. In TCRdb, the 5' RACE reads were re-called with MiXCR into one record per CDR3 protein. The top ten hold around 4% of the sample, which has fewer than 200,000 distinct CDR3 sequences, approximately 18% seen once. This clonotype was counted ten times or more. The CDR3 has 14 amino acids. V lost 2 bases to trimming and J lost 4 bases, with 9 bases between them. Germline CDR1 is DFQATT and CDR2 is SNEGSKA (reference sequence). The chain carries TRBV20-1 and TRBJ2-6; TRBD2 might be the D (5 bases). This receptor was taken from a male donor aged 5-30 years with ankylosing spondylitis or in good health (not recorded which). Input material: blood, either unsorted or a sorted T cell fraction (not recorded which). In DNA, the CDR3 is TGCAGTGCTAGACGGGATATGGGGGCCAACGTCCTGACTTTC. This sequence encodes CSARRDMGANVLTF.